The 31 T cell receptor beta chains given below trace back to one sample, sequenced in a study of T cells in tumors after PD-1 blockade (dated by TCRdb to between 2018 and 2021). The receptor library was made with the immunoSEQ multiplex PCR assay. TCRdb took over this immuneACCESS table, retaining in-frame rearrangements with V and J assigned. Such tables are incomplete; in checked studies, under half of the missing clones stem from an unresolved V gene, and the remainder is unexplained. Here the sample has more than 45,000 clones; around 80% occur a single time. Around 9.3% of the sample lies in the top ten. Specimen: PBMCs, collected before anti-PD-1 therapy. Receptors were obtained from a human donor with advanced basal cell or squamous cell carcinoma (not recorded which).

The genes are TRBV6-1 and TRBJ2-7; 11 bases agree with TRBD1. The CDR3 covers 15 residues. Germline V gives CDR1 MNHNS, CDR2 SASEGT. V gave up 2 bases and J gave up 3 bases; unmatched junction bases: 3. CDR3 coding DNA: TGTGCCAGCAGTGAACGGGACAGGGGGGACTACGAGCAGTACTTC. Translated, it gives CASSERDRGDYEQYF.

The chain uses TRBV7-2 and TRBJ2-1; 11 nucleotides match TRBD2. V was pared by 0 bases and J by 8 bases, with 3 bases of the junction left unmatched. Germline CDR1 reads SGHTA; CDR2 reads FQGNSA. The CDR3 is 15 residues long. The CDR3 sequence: CASSLALAGGHEQFF. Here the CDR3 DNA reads TGTGCCAGCAGCTTAGCGCTAGCGGGAGGTCATGAGCAGTTCTTC. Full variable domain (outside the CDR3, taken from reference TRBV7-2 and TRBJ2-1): GAGVSQSPSNKVTEKGKDVELRCDPISGHTALYWYRQSLGQGLEFLIYFQGNSAPDKSGLPSDRFSAERTGGSVSTLTIQRTQQEDSAVYLCASSLALAGGHEQFFGPGTRLTVL.

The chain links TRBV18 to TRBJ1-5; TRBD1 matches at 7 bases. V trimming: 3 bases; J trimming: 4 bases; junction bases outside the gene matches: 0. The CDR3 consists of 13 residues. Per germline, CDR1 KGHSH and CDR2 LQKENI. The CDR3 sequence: CASSPDRNQPQHF. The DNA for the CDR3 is TGTGCCAGCTCACCGGACAGGAATCAGCCCCAGCATTTT.

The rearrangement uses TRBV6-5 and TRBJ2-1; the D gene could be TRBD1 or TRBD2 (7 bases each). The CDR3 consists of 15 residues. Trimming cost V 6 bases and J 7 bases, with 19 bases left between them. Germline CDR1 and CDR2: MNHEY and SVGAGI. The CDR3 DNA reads TGTGCCAGCAGCAGATACAGGGGAGGGGGAAATGAGCAGTTCTTC. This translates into CASSRYRGGGNEQFF.

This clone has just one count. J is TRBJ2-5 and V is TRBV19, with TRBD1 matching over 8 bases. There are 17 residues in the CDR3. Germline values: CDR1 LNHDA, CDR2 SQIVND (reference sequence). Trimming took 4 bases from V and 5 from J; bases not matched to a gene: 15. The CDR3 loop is CASSKGAPGTGIETQYF. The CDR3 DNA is TGTGCCAGTAGTAAGGGGGCCCCAGGGACAGGCATTGAGACCCAGTACTTC.

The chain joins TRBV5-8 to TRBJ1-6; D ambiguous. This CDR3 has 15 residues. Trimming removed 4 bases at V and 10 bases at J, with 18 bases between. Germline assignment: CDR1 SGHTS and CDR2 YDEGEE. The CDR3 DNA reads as TGTGCCAGCAGCCTGGACGTGGCTTTTAGCTCACCCCTCCACTTT. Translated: CASSLDVAFSSPLHF.

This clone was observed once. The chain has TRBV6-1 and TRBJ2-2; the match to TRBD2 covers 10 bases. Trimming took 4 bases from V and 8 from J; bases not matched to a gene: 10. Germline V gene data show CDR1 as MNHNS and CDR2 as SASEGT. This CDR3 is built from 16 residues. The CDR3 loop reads CASSGSSGSVPGELFF. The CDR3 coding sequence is TGTGCCAGCAGTGGATCTAGCGGGAGTGTCCCGGGGGAGCTGTTTTTT.

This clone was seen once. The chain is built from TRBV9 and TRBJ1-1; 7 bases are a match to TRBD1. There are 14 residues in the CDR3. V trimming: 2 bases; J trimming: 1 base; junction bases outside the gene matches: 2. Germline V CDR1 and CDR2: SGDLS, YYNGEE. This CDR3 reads CASSVTGSNTEAFF. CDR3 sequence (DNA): TGTGCCAGCAGCGTGACAGGGTCGAACACTGAAGCTTTCTTT.

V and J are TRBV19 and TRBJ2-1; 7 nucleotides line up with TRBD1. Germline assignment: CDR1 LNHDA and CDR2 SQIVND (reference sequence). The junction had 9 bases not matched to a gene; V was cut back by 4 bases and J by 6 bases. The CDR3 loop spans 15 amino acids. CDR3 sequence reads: CASSTRQGTINEQFF. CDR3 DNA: TGTGCCAGTAGTACGAGACAGGGAACCATCAATGAGCAGTTCTTC.

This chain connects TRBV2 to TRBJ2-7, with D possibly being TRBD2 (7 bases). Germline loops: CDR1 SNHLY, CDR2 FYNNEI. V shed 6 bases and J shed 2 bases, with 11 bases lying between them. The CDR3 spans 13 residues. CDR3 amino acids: CASRVGGPYEQYF. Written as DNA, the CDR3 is TGTGCCAGCAGGGTGGGGGGGCCCTACGAGCAGTACTTC.

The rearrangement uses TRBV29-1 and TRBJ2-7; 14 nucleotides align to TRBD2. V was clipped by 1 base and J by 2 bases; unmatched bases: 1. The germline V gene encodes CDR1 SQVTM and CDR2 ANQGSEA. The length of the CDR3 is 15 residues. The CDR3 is CSVEGTSGGTYEQYF. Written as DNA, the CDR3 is TGCAGCGTTGAAGGGACTAGCGGGGGGACCTACGAGCAGTACTTC.

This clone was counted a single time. The CDR3 region has the DNA TGTGCCAGCAGTGAAGTGGACGGGGAGACCCAGTACTTC. Its translation: CASSEVDGETQYF. This chain joins TRBV2 and TRBJ2-5; D is ambiguous. Germline CDR1 is SNHLY and CDR2 is FYNNEI. CDR3 length equals 13 residues. V lost 1 base to trimming and J lost 5 bases, with 8 bases between them.

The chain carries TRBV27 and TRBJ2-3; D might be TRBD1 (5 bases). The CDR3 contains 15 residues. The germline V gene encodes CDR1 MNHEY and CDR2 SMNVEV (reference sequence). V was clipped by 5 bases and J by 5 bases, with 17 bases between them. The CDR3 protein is CASSPSPGWVDTQYF. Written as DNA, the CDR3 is TGTGCCAGCAGTCCTTCCCCAGGGTGGGTAGATACGCAGTATTTT.

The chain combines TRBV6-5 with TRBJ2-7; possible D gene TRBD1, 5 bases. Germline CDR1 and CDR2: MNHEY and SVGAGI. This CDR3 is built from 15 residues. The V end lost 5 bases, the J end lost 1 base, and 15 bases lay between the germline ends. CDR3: CASSPLGAGSYEQYF. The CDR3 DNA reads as TGTGCCAGCAGTCCGCTTGGGGCCGGGTCCTACGAGCAGTACTTC.

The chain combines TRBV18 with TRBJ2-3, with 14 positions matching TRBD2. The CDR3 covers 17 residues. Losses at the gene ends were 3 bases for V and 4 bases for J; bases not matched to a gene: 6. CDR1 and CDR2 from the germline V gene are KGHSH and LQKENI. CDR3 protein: CASSPGTSGRRADTQYF. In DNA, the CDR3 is TGTGCCAGCTCACCCGGGACTAGCGGGAGACGGGCAGATACGCAGTATTTT.

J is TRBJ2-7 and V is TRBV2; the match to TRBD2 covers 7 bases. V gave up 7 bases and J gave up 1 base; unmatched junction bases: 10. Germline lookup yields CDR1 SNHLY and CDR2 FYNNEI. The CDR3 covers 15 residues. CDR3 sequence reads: CASTFGEGPSYEQYF. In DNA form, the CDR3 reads TGTGCCAGCACTTTCGGGGAGGGTCCTTCCTACGAGCAGTACTTC. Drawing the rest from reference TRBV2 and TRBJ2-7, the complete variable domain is EPEVTQTPSHQVTQMGQEVILRCVPISNHLYFYWYRQILGQKVEFLVSFYNNEISEKSEIFDDQFSVERPDGSNFTLKIRSTKLEDSAMYFCASTFGEGPSYEQYFGPGTRLTVT.

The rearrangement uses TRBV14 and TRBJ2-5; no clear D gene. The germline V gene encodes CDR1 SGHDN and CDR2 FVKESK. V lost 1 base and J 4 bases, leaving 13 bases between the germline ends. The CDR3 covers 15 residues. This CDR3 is CASSQVGEPRETQYF. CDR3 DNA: TGTGCCAGCAGCCAAGTCGGCGAGCCAAGAGAGACCCAGTACTTC.

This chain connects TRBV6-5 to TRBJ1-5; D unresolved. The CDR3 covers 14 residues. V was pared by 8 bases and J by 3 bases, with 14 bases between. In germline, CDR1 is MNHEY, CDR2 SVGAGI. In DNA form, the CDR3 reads TGTGCCAGCCAGATTCGACACTCCAATCAGCCCCAGCATTTT. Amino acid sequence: CASQIRHSNQPQHF.

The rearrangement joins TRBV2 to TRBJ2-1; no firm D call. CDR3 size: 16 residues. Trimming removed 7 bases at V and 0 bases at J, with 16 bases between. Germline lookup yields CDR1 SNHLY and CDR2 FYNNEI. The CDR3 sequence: CASNPNPTDSYNEQFF. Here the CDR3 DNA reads TGTGCCAGCAACCCGAATCCGACGGACTCCTACAATGAGCAGTTCTTC.

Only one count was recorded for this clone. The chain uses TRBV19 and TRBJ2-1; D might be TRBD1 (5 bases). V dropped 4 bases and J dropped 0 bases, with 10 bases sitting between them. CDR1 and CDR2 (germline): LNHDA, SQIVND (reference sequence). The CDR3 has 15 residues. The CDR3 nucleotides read TGTGCCAGTAGTAGCACAGACAGCTCCTACAATGAGCAGTTCTTC. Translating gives CASSSTDSSYNEQFF.

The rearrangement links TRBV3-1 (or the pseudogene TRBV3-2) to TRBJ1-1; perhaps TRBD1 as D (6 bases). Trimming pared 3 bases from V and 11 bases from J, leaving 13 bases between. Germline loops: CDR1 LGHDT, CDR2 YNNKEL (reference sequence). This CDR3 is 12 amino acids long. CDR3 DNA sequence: TGTGCCAGCAGCCAGGCAACAGGGCAGGCTTTCTTT. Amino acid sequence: CASSQATGQAFF.

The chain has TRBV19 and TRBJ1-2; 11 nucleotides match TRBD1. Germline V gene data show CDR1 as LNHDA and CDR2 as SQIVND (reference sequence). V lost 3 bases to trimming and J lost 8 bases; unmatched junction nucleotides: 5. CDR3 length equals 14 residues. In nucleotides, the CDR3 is TGTGCCAGTAGTATGGACAGGGGGCTGGAAGGCTACACCTTC. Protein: CASSMDRGLEGYTF.

This chain's CDR3 is CASRDRAGELFF. The CDR3 DNA is TGTGCCAGCAGGGACAGGGCCGGGGAGCTGTTTTTT. The chain uses TRBV6-5 and TRBJ2-2, with 8 bases that match TRBD1. CDR1 and CDR2 from the germline V gene are MNHEY and SVGAGI. The ends lost 6 bases at V and 6 bases at J; junction bases unmatched: 0. The CDR3 is 12 amino acids.

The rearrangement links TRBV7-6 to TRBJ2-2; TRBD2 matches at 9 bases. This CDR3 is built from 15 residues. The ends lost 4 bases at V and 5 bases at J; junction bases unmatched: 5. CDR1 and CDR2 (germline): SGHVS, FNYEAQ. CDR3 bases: TGTGCCAGCAGCTCAGGGACTAGCCGAACCGGGGAGCTGTTTTTT. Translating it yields CASSSGTSRTGELFF.

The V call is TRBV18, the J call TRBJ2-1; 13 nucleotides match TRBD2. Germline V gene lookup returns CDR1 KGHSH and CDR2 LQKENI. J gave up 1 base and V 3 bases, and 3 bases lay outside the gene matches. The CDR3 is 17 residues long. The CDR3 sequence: CASSPVGLAGSYNEQFF. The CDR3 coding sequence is TGTGCCAGCTCACCCGTGGGACTAGCGGGATCCTACAATGAGCAGTTCTTC.

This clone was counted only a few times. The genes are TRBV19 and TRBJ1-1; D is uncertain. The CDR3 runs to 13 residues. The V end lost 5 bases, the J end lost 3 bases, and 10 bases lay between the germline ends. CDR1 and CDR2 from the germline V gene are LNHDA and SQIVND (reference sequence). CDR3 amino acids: CASSPSVDTEAFF. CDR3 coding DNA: TGTGCCAGTAGTCCCTCGGTGGACACTGAAGCTTTCTTT. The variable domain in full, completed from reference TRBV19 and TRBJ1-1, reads DGGITQSPKYLFRKEGQNVTLSCEQNLNHDAMYWYRQDPGQGLRLIYYSQIVNDFQKGDIAEGYSVSREKKESFPLTVTSAQKNPTAFYLCASSPSVDTEAFFGQGTRLTVV.

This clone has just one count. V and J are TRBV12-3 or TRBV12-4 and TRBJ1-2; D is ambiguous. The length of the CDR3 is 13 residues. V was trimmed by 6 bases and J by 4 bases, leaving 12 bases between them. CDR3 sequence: CASSPGRTYGYTF. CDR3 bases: TGTGCCAGCAGCCCCGGACGGACCTATGGCTACACCTTC.

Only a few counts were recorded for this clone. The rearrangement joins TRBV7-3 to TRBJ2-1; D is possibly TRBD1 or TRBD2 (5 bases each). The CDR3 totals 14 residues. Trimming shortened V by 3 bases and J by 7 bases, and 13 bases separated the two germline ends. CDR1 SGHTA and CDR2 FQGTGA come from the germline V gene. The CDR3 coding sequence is TGTGCCAGCAGCTTCTCCGGGGCCGGGAATGAGCAGTTCTTC. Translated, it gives CASSFSGAGNEQFF.

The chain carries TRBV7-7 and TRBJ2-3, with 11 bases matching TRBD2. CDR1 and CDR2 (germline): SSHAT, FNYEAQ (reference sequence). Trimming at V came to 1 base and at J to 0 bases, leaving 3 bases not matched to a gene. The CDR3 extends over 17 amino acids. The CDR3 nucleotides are TGTGCCAGCAGCTTAGGGTCTAGCGGGGGGAGCACAGATACGCAGTATTTT. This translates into CASSLGSSGGSTDTQYF.

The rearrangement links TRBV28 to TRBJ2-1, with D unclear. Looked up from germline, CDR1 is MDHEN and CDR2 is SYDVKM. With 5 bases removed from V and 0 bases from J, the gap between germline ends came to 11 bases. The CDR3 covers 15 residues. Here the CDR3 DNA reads TGTGCCAGCAGTCCGCACAGAGGCTCCTACAATGAGCAGTTCTTC. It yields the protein CASSPHRGSYNEQFF. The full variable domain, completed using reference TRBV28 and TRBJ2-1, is DVKVTQSSRYLVKRTGEKVFLECVQDMDHENMFWYRQDPGLGLRLIYFSYDVKMKEKGDIPEGYSVSREKKERFSLILESASTNQTSMYLCASSPHRGSYNEQFFGPGTRLTVL.

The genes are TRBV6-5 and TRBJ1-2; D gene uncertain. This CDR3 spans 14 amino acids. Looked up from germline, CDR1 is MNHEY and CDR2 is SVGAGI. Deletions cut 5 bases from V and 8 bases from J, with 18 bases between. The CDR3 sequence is CASSTFSSTRGYTF. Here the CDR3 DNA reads TGTGCCAGCAGTACTTTCTCATCCACCCGCGGCTACACCTTC.